This TCR beta chain was recorded in a study of OX40 agonist ivuxolimab in advanced cancers. Study-level background: Patients in the trial were receiving intravenous ivuxolimab every 2 weeks, at doses of 0.01 to 10 mg/kg. Regarding the study as a whole: Among patients with partial responses at 0.1-3.0 mg/kg, clonal expansion was among the lowest. In the 0.1 to 3.0 mg/kg range, CD4+ and CD8+ blood T cells had expanded clonally by week 6. CD8+ T cells showed, on average, more clonal expansion than CD4+ cells.

This clone has more than one count but fewer than ten. The antigen is undetermined. Germline V lookup: CDR1 SGHVS, CDR2 FQNEAQ. CDR3 length equals 13 residues. The V segment lost 4 bases and the J segment 5 bases; nucleotides outside the gene matches: 5. The protocol was immunoSEQ multiplex PCR, while the TCRdb copy is restricted to in-frame clones and leaves out a portion. The table includes some 96,000 clones, approximately 80% detected once. The chain combines TRBV7-8 with TRBJ2-7, with 7 bases matching TRBD1. The sample in question was CD4+ or CD8+ T cells sorted from blood, obtained in a trial of the OX40 agonist ivuxolimab. The TCR originated in an adult with an advanced solid tumor such as melanoma, head and neck, liver or kidney cancer. The CDR3 nucleotides read TGTGCCAGCAGCTGGGGACAGTCCCACGAGCAGTACTTC. Protein product: CASSWGQSHEQYF.